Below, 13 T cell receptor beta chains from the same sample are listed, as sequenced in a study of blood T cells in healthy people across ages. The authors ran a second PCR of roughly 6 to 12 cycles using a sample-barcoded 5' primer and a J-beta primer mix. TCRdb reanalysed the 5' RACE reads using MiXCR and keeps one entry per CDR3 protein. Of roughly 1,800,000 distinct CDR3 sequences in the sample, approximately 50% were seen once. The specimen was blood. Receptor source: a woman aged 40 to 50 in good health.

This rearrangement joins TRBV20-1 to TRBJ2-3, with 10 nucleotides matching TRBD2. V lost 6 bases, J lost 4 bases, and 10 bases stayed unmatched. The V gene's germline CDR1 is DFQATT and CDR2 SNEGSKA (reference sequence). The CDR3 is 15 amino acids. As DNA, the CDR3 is TGCAGTGCAAACCGAGGAGCGGGGGGGGCAGATACGCAGTATTTT. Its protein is CSANRGAGGADTQYF.

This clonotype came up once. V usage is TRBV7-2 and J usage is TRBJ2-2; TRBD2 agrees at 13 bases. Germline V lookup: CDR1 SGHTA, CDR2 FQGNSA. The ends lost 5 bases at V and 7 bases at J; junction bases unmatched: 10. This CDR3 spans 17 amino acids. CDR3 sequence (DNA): TGTGCCAGCAGCCTTGGACTAGCGGGGGCCCGGGGCGGGGAGCTGTTTTTT. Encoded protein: CASSLGLAGARGGELFF. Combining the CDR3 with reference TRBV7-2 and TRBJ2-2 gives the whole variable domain GAGVSQSPSNKVTEKGKDVELRCDPISGHTALYWYRQSLGQGLEFLIYFQGNSAPDKSGLPSDRFSAERTGGSVSTLTIQRTQQEDSAVYLCASSLGLAGARGGELFFGEGSRLTVL.

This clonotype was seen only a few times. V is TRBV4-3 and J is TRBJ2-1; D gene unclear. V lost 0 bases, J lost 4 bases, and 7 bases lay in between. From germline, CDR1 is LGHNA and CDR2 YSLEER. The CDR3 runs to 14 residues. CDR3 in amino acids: CASSQDFGYNEQFF. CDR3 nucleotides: TGCGCCAGCAGCCAAGATTTCGGGTACAATGAGCAGTTCTTC.

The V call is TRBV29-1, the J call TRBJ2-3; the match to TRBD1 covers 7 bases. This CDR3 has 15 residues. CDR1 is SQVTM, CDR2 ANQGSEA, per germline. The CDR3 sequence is CITHGEGASTDTQYF. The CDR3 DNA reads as TGCATCACCCATGGAGAGGGGGCGAGCACAGATACGCAGTATTTT.

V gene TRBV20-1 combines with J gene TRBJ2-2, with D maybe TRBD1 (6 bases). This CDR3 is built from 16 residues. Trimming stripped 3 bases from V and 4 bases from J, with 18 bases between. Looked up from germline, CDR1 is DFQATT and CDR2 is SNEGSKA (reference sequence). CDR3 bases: TGCAGTGCTAGCCACTCCAACAGGGTTATCACCGGGGAGCTGTTTTTT. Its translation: CSASHSNRVITGELFF.

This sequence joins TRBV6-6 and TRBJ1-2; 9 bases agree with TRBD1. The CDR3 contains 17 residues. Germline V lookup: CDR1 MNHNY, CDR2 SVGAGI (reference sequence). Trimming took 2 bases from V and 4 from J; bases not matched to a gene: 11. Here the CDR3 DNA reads TGTGCCAGCAGTTACGGAACGGGGACAGGGATCAGCTATGGCTACACCTTC. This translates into CASSYGTGTGISYGYTF.

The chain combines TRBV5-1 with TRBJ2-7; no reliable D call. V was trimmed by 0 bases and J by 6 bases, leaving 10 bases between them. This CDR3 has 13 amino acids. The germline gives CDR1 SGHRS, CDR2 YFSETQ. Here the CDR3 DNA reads TGCGCCAGCAGCTTGGATGCAGGTAGCGAGCAGTACTTC. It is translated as CASSLDAGSEQYF.

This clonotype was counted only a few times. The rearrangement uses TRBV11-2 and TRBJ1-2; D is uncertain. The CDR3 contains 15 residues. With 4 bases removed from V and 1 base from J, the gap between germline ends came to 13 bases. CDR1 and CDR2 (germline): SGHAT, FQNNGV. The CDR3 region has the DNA TGTGCCAGCAGCTCGTTTAGGCGAGTTAACTATGGCTACACCTTC. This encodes CASSSFRRVNYGYTF.

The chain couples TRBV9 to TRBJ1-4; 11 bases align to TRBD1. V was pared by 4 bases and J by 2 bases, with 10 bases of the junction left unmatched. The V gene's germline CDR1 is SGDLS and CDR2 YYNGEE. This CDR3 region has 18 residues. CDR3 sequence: CASSPRTGGTLTNEKLFF. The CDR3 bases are TGTGCCAGCAGCCCCCGGACAGGGGGCACTCTTACTAATGAAAAACTGTTTTTT.

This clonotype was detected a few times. The CDR3 protein is CASSKGARVITDTQYF. The CDR3 DNA sequence: TGTGCCAGCAGCAAGGGGGCCAGGGTAATCACAGATACGCAGTATTTT. The chain is built from TRBV21-1 and TRBJ2-3; TRBD1 is the table's D call and was not checked against the DNA. TRBV21-1 has pseudogene status. The CDR3 runs 16 residues.

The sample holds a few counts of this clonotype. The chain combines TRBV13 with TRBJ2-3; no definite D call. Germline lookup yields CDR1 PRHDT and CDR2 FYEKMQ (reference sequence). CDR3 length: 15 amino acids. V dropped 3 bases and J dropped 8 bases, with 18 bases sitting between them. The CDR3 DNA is TGTGCCAGCAGCTTTAGTGGTATCGGAGCAGGTACGCAGTATTTT. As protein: CASSFSGIGAGTQYF.

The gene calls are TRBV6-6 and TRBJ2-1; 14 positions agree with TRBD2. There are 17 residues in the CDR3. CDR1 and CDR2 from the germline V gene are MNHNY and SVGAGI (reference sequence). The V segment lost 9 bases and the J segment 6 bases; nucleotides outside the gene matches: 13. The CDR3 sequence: CASRDKRGTSGGNEQFF. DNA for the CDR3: TGTGCCAGTCGGGACAAACGCGGGACTAGCGGGGGCAATGAGCAGTTCTTC.

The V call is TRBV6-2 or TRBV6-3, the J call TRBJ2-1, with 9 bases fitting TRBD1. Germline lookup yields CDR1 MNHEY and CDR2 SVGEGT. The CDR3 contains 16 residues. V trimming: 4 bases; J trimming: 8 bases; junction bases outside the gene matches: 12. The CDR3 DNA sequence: TGTGCCAGCAGTTCACCTCCGGGACAGGGAGGCGATGAGCAGTTCTTC. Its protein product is CASSSPPGQGGDEQFF.